The 7 T cell receptor beta chains presented below share a single source sample, sequenced in a study of tumor-infiltrating lymphocytes in primary liver carcinoma. Total RNA amounting to roughly 450 ng was the source from which TCR beta cDNA was made with a constant-region primer. Sequencing libraries for TCR beta derived from three nested multiplex PCR rounds that used slightly modified ARM-PCR. TRBV1-TRBV30 forward primers and a C-beta reverse primer were used in the first two PCR rounds, which each ran for approximately 10 cycles. TCRdb used MiXCR to reprocess the multiplex PCR reads, holding one entry per CDR3 protein. The sample has about 320,000 distinct CDR3 sequences; approximately 58% are singletons. The source of the blood RNA was unsorted whole blood, and germline DNA was extracted as well. Sequenced: peripheral blood. Receptor source: a woman in her twenties or thirties with primary liver carcinoma and hepatitis B virus infection.

To note about this clonotype: A junction end diverges from the germline sequence, so it may reflect a read error. The V call is TRBV11-3, the J call TRBJ2-1, with a possible D match to TRBD2 (6 bases). The CDR3 runs to 14 residues. Germline V CDR1 and CDR2: SGHNT, YENEEA. The CDR3 DNA is TGTGCCAGCAGCTCGGATAGCGGCTACAATGGGCAGTTCTTC. Translating it yields CASSSDSGYNGQFF.

The J gene is TRBJ2-7, the V gene TRBV7-9; 10 nucleotides agree with TRBD1. The V segment lost 5 bases and the J segment 0 bases; nucleotides outside the gene matches: 4. From germline, CDR1 is SEHNR and CDR2 FQNEAQ (reference sequence). This CDR3 region has 15 residues. The CDR3 region has the DNA TGTGCCAGCAGCCCTGGACAGGGGGACTCCTACGAGCAGTACTTC. This codes for CASSPGQGDSYEQYF.

About this clonotype itself: No conserved phenylalanine or tryptophan ends this CDR3, so it is likely a read error. V usage is TRBV4-2 and J usage is TRBJ2-5; D not certain. Germline V gives CDR1 LGHNA, CDR2 YNFKEQ. V lost 0 bases and J 0 bases, leaving 8 bases between the germline ends. This CDR3 comprises 15 residues. CDR3 amino acids: CASSQDGAYQETQYL. The CDR3 coding sequence is TGTGCCAGCAGCCAAGACGGAGCGTACCAAGAGACCCAGTACCTC.

Ten or more counts support this clonotype. This chain joins TRBV29-1 and TRBJ1-4; the match to TRBD1 covers 8 bases. Germline-derived CDR1 and CDR2 are SQVTM and ANQGSEA. The J segment lost 6 bases and the V segment lost 6 bases, leaving 6 bases of the junction unmatched. The CDR3 extends over 13 amino acids. Written as DNA, the CDR3 is TGCAGCGTGACAGGGGAAATGGATGAAAAACTGTTTTTT. Protein: CSVTGEMDEKLFF.

This clonotype was counted at least ten times. This rearrangement joins TRBV6-5 to TRBJ2-7, with 8 bases that match TRBD1. Trimming at V came to 6 bases and at J to 3 bases, leaving 7 bases not matched to a gene. There are 14 residues in the CDR3. Germline CDR1 MNHEY, CDR2 SVGAGI. As DNA, the CDR3 is TGTGCCAGCAGCGCCGGGACAGGCCTCTACGAGCAGTACTTC. Its translation is CASSAGTGLYEQYF.

This clonotype was counted ten times or more. This chain links TRBV6-5 with TRBJ2-1; perhaps TRBD1 as D (6 bases). The CDR3 extends over 13 amino acids. Deletions cut 6 bases from V and 8 bases from J, with 14 bases between. The V gene's germline CDR1 is MNHEY and CDR2 SVGAGI. This CDR3 is CASRRDNRDEQFF. The CDR3 DNA follows: TGTGCCAGCAGGAGGGACAATCGCGATGAGCAGTTCTTC.

This clonotype was seen a handful of times. The rearrangement uses TRBV14 and TRBJ1-1, with 8 nucleotides matching TRBD1. The CDR3 sequence is 15 residues long. The germline gives CDR1 SGHDN, CDR2 FVKESK. J lost 7 bases, V lost 2 bases, and 9 bases had no gene match. CDR3 residues: CASSQLGQAEDEAFF. CDR3 coding DNA: TGTGCCAGCAGCCAACTGGGACAGGCCGAAGATGAAGCTTTCTTT.